This TCR beta chain is drawn from a study of blood T cell repertoires in COVID-19. As for the study in general: The United States, Italy and Spain provided the acute and convalescent COVID-19 samples. T cells, B-cell-depleted T cells, or PBMCs provided the cDNA or gDNA that served as material.

In the authors' workflow: How many nucleated cells were present was estimated from reference gene primer amplification. Measured with immunoSEQ multiplex PCR; TCRdb has only the in-frame clones, and not every one. That table gives V, J and clone size, and the DNA gave D and trimming. The sample records tens of thousands of clones, around four fifths being singletons. Germline CDR1 reads MNHEY; CDR2 reads SVGAGI. The CDR3 runs 15 residues. V lost 3 bases to trimming and J lost 0 bases; unmatched junction nucleotides: 5. The rearrangement uses TRBV6-5 and TRBJ2-7, with 7 bases that match TRBD2. Sequencing was done on a sample of peripheral blood. The receptor comes from an older man with acute or convalescent COVID-19. DNA for the CDR3: TGTGCCAGCAGTTATCCCGGGGGGACCTCCTACGAGCAGTACTTC. This codes for CASSYPGGTSYEQYF.